This TCR beta chain was documented in a study of blood T cell repertoires in COVID-19. Germline V gene data show CDR1 as WSHSY and CDR2 as SAAADI. The CDR3 spans 14 residues. J was trimmed by 6 bases and V by 5 bases; bases with no gene match: 6. This table comes from immunoSEQ multiplex PCR, and its TCRdb copy is limited to in-frame clones, with some not included. This sample has roughly 200,000 clones, with approximately 88% found just once. The sequence derives from a woman between 40 and 50 years old with COVID-19, enrolled during active disease. This sequence joins TRBV10-2 and TRBJ1-1, with TRBD1 matching over 10 bases. Material for sequencing was peripheral blood. The CDR3 DNA sequence: TGCGCCAGCAGTACCGACAGGGGGCTTTCTGAAGCTTTCTTT. Amino acids: CASSTDRGLSEAFF.